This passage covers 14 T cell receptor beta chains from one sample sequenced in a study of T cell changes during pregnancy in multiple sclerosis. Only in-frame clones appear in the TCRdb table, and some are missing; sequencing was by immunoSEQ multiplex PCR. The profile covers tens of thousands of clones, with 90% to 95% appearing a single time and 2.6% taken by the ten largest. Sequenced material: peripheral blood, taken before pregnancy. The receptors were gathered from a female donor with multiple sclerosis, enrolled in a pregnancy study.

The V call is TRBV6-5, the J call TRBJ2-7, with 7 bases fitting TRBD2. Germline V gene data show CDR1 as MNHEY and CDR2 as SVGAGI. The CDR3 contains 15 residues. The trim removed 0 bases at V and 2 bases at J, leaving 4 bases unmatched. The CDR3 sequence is CASSYSGGDTYEQYF. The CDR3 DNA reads TGTGCCAGCAGTTACTCGGGGGGGGATACCTACGAGCAGTACTTC.

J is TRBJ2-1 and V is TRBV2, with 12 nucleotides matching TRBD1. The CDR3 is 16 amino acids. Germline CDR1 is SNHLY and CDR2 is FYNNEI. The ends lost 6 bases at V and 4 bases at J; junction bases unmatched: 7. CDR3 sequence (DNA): TGTGCCAGCAGCGACCGGGACAGGGGGCGGTACAATGAGCAGTTCTTC. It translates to CASSDRDRGRYNEQFF.

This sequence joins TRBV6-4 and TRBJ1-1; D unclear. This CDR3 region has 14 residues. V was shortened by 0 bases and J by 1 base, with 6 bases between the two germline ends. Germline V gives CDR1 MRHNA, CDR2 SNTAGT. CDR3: CASSDSSSNTEAFF. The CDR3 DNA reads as TGTGCCAGCAGTGACTCATCCTCGAACACTGAAGCTTTCTTT.

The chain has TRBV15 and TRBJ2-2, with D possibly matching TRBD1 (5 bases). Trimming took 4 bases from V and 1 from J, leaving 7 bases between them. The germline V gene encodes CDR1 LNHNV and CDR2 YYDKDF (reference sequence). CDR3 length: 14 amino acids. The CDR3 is CATSKGQNTGELFF. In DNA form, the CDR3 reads TGTGCCACCAGCAAGGGGCAGAACACCGGGGAGCTGTTTTTT.

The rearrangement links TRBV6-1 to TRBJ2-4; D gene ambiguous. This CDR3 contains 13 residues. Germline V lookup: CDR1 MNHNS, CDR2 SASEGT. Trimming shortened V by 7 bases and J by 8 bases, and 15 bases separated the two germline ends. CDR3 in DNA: TGTGCCAGCAAGCGAGACGCTTTAGACATTCAGTACTTC. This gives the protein CASKRDALDIQYF.

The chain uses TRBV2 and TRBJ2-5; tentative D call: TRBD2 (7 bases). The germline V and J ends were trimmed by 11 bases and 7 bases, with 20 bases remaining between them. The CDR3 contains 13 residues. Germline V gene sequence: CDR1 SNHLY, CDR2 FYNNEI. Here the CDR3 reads CASWGGQWGTQYF. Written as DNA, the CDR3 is TGTGCCTCTTGGGGGGGGCAATGGGGGACCCAGTACTTC.

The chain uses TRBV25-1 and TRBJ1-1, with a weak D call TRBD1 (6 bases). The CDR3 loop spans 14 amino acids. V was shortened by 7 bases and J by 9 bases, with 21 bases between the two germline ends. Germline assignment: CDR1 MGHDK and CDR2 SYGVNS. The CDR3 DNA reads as TGTGCCAGCATCCCAGGTGGGGGCGGGGGTCAAGCTTTCTTT. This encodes CASIPGGGGGQAFF.

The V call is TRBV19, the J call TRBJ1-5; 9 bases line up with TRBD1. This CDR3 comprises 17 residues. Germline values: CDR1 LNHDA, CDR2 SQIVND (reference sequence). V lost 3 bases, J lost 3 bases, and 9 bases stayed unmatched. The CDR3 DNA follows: TGTGCCAGTAGTATCCGACCGGGACAGGGAATCAATCAGCCCCAGCATTTT. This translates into CASSIRPGQGINQPQHF.

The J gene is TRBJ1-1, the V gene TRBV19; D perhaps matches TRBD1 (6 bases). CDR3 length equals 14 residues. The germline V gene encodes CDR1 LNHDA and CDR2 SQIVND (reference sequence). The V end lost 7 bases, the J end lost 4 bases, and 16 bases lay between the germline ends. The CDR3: CASMSGQRFTEAFF. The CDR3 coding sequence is TGTGCCAGTATGAGTGGACAGAGGTTCACTGAAGCTTTCTTT. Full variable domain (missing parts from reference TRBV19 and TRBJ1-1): DGGITQSPKYLFRKEGQNVTLSCEQNLNHDAMYWYRQDPGQGLRLIYYSQIVNDFQKGDIAEGYSVSREKKESFPLTVTSAQKNPTAFYLCASMSGQRFTEAFFGQGTRLTVV.

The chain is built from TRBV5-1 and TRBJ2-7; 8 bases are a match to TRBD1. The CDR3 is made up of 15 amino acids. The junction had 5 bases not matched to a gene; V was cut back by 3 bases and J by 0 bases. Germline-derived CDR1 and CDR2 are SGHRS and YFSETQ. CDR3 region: CASSSTGALSYEQYF. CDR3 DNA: TGCGCCAGCAGCTCGACAGGGGCCCTCTCCTACGAGCAGTACTTC.

The CDR3 sequence: CASSLSTDTQYF. The CDR3 bases are TGTGCCAGCAGCCTAAGCACAGATACGCAGTATTTT. This chain uses TRBV7-6 with TRBJ2-3; D is uncertain. From germline, CDR1 is SGHVS and CDR2 FNYEAQ. V lost 5 bases and J 0 bases, leaving 3 bases between the germline ends. This CDR3 region has 12 residues. The full variable domain, in which reference TRBV7-6 and TRBJ2-3 provide the parts outside the CDR3, is GAGVSQSPRYKVTKRGQDVALRCDPISGHVSLYWYRQALGQGPEFLTYFNYEAQQDKSGLPNDRFSAERPEGSISTLTIQRTEQRDSAMYRCASSLSTDTQYFGPGTRLTVL.

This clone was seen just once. The CDR3: CASSLNGQPSYEQYF. The CDR3 DNA is TGTGCCAGCAGCTTAAACGGACAACCCTCCTACGAGCAGTACTTC. This chain joins TRBV7-2 and TRBJ2-7; D perhaps matches TRBD1 (5 bases). V lost 2 bases to trimming and J lost 0 bases, with 11 bases between them. The CDR3 has 15 amino acids. Germline-derived CDR1 and CDR2 are SGHTA and FQGNSA.

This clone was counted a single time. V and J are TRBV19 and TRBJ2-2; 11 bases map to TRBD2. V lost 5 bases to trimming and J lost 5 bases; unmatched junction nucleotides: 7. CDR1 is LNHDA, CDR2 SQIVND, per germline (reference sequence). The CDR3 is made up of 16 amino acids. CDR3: CASSLNRLAGTGELFF. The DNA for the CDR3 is TGTGCCAGTAGTCTCAACCGACTAGCGGGAACCGGGGAGCTGTTTTTT.

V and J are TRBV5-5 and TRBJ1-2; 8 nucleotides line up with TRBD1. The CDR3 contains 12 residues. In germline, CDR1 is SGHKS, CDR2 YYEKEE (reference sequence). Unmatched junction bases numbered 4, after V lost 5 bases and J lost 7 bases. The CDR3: CASREGQVGYTF. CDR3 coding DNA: TGTGCCAGCAGGGAGGGACAGGTTGGCTACACCTTC.